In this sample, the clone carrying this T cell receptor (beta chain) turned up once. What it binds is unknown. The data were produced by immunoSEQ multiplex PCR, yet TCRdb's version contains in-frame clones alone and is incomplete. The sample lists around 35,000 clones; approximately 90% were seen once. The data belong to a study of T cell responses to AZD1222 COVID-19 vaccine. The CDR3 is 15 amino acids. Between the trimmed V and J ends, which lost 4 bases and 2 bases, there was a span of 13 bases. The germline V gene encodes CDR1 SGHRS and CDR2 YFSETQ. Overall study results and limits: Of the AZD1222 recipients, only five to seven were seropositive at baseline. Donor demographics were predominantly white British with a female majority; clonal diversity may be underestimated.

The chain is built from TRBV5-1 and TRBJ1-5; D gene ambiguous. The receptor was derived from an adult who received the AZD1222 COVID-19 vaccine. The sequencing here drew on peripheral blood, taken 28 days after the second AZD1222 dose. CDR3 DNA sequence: TGCGCCAGCAGCCTTCCCCTCTTCGGCAATCAGCCCCAGCATTTT. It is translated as CASSLPLFGNQPQHF.